This T cell receptor beta chain was identified during a study of shared T cell receptors in the human thymus. Sequenced by immunoSEQ multiplex PCR; TCRdb stores in-frame clones only, minus some. The top ten clones hold 0.0094% of a sample with some 640,000 clones, over 75% of them seen once. From germline, CDR1 is MNHEY and CDR2 SMNVEV (reference sequence). The V gene lost 4 bases and the J gene lost 2 bases, with 11 bases spanning the gap. This CDR3 has 14 residues. A further study also used this sample, focusing on human thymus T cells.

The chain uses TRBV27 and TRBJ2-5; D possibly corresponds to TRBD2 (5 bases). This sequence was found in a boy less than two years old with a congenital heart defect. Sample: thymocytes. The CDR3 here is CASSSARDQETQYF. As DNA, the CDR3 is TGTGCCAGCAGTTCCGCCCGGGATCAAGAGACCCAGTACTTC.